This TCR beta chain was obtained from a study of blood T cell repertoires in COVID-19. Study overall: The United States, Italy and Spain supplied acute and convalescent COVID-19 samples. PBMCs, B-cell-depleted T cells, or T cells were the source of the cDNA or gDNA that made up the material.

Original processing methods: Scientists estimated how many nucleated cells there were by amplifying reference gene primers. The assay was immunoSEQ multiplex PCR, and TCRdb's table has in-frame clones only and misses some. The V and J calls and clone size are taken from that table; D and trimming were inferred from the DNA. Among around 110,000 clones listed, around four fifths were seen once. Trimming removed 3 bases from V and 8 bases from J; junction bases left unmatched: 12. Germline lookup yields CDR1 LGHNA and CDR2 YSLEER. There are 16 residues in the CDR3. The chain recombines TRBV4-3 with TRBJ1-2; 10 nucleotides match TRBD1. Sequenced input: peripheral blood. This TCR was recovered from a man aged 25 to 40 with acute or convalescent COVID-19. The CDR3 region is CASSQRQGAEIQGYTF. The CDR3 DNA reads TGCGCCAGCAGCCAGCGACAGGGGGCGGAAATCCAAGGCTACACCTTC.